The 24 T cell receptor beta chains listed next were all sequenced from one sample in a study of cytomegalovirus exposure and HLA in healthy donors. Vbeta (60) and Jbeta (13) primers were used in the PCR. Using immunoSEQ multiplex PCR, the repertoire was profiled, and TCRdb retains in-frame clones only, with some absent. The sample records 110,000 to 150,000 clones, almost 80% being singletons. Sequencing was performed on PBMCs. The receptors come from a woman in her twenties or thirties in good health and CMV-seronegative.

The genes are TRBV19 and TRBJ2-1; 10 nucleotides align to TRBD2. CDR1 is LNHDA, CDR2 SQIVND, per germline (reference sequence). This CDR3 is built from 17 residues. V shed 7 bases and J 8 bases; nucleotides not matched to a gene: 17. The DNA for the CDR3 is TGTGCCAGTAACGACCCGGCTAGCGGGGGCCCCGGGGATGAGCAGTTCTTC. Protein sequence: CASNDPASGGPGDEQFF. Using reference TRBV19 and TRBJ2-1 for the parts outside the CDR3, the full variable domain is DGGITQSPKYLFRKEGQNVTLSCEQNLNHDAMYWYRQDPGQGLRLIYYSQIVNDFQKGDIAEGYSVSREKKESFPLTVTSAQKNPTAFYLCASNDPASGGPGDEQFFGPGTRLTVL.

In the case of this clone: This sample also contains other DNA sequences that code for the same CDR3. V and J are TRBV9 and TRBJ1-1, with a tentative D call TRBD1 (5 bases). Germline lookup yields CDR1 SGDLS and CDR2 YYNGEE. This CDR3 is 15 amino acids long. Between the trimmed V and J ends, which lost 0 bases and 3 bases, there was a span of 12 bases. In DNA form, the CDR3 reads TGTGCCAGCAGCGTAGGCCCAGGGAAAGACACTGAAGCTTTCTTT. This sequence encodes CASSVGPGKDTEAFF.

V is TRBV5-1 and J is TRBJ1-2; no clear D. Germline lookup yields CDR1 SGHRS and CDR2 YFSETQ. The CDR3 is made up of 11 amino acids. V was clipped by 3 bases and J by 4 bases, with 4 bases between them. CDR3 protein: CASSSLYGYTF. The CDR3 DNA sequence: TGCGCCAGCAGCTCACTCTATGGCTACACCTTC.

The chain is built from TRBV9 and TRBJ1-2; 8 bases fit TRBD1. This CDR3 has 14 amino acids. Per the germline V gene, CDR1 is SGDLS and CDR2 is YYNGEE. V trimming: 0 bases; J trimming: 7 bases; junction bases outside the gene matches: 5. CDR3 nucleotides: TGTGCCAGCAGCGTAGCGCAGGGGGCGTTTGGCTACACCTTC. As protein: CASSVAQGAFGYTF.

This CDR3 reads CASSFQGPDTDTQYF. The CDR3 coding sequence is TGTGCCAGCAGTTTCCAGGGGCCGGACACAGATACGCAGTATTTT. V is TRBV27 and J is TRBJ2-3; weak D call: TRBD1 (6 bases). The CDR3 consists of 15 residues. Trimming stripped 3 bases from V and 2 bases from J, with 12 bases between. Germline CDR1 and CDR2: MNHEY and SMNVEV (reference sequence).

The V call is TRBV18, the J call TRBJ2-7; D not resolved. V lost 6 bases and J lost 2, with 20 bases in between. The CDR3 length is 16 residues. CDR1 and CDR2 (germline): KGHSH, LQKENI. In nucleotides, the CDR3 is TGTGCCAGCTCCCCCCTGTCGCCAGGCAATGCCTACGAGCAGTACTTC. As protein: CASSPLSPGNAYEQYF. Looking up the rest from reference TRBV18 and TRBJ2-7 gives the full variable domain: NAGVMQNPRHLVRRRGQEARLRCSPMKGHSHVYWYRQLPEEGLKFMVYLQKENIIDESGMPKERFSAEFPKEGPSILRIQQVVRGDSAAYFCASSPLSPGNAYEQYFGPGTRLTVT.

This clone showed up just a few times. The chain recombines TRBV19 with TRBJ1-5; a possible D gene is TRBD1 (6 bases). CDR3 length equals 15 residues. Germline CDR1 LNHDA, CDR2 SQIVND (reference sequence). V shed 3 bases and J shed 5 bases, with 14 bases lying between them. CDR3 residues: CASSMVPGADQPQHF. Written as DNA, the CDR3 is TGTGCCAGTAGTATGGTACCAGGGGCCGATCAGCCCCAGCATTTT.

The CDR3 spells CATSRDGQGTGANVLTF. The CDR3 DNA sequence: TGTGCCACCAGCAGAGATGGCCAGGGCACTGGGGCCAACGTCCTGACTTTC. The gene calls are TRBV15 and TRBJ2-6; D is perhaps TRBD1 (5 bases). CDR1 is LNHNV, CDR2 YYDKDF, per germline (reference sequence). The CDR3 runs 17 residues. V was cut by 0 bases and J by 2 bases, with 11 bases left in between.

This clone has a handful of counts. The chain joins TRBV6-5 to TRBJ1-1, with a weak D call TRBD1 (5 bases). From germline, CDR1 is MNHEY and CDR2 SVGAGI. V lost 7 bases and J lost 1, with 10 bases in between. The CDR3 spans 13 residues. The CDR3 protein is CASTPTENTEAFF. The CDR3 bases are TGTGCCAGCACTCCGACAGAGAACACTGAAGCTTTCTTT.

This rearrangement joins TRBV6-6 to TRBJ1-1; TRBD1 is a possible D gene (5 bases). The CDR3 is 15 residues long. V dropped 6 bases and J dropped 5 bases, with 19 bases sitting between them. Germline V gene lookup returns CDR1 MNHNY and CDR2 SVGAGI (reference sequence). Written as DNA, the CDR3 is TGTGCCAGCAGCCCCCTGGGGCAGGTGGGGACTGAAGCTTTCTTT. Its protein product is CASSPLGQVGTEAFF.

This chain uses TRBV6-5 with TRBJ1-1, with a possible D match to TRBD1 (5 bases). V was clipped by 6 bases and J by 4 bases, with 9 bases between them. Germline V gene sequence: CDR1 MNHEY, CDR2 SVGAGI. The CDR3 has 12 amino acids. Here the CDR3 DNA reads TGTGCCAGCAGCTGGGGGGGCACTGAAGCTTTCTTT. This sequence encodes CASSWGGTEAFF.

The V and J genes are TRBV11-3 and TRBJ1-1; 7 bases are a match to TRBD1. The CDR3 runs to 13 residues. Germline V gene data show CDR1 as SGHNT and CDR2 as YENEEA. The ends lost 4 bases at V and 8 bases at J; junction bases unmatched: 7. The CDR3 sequence is CASSSGWGQEAFF. The CDR3, as DNA: TGTGCCAGCAGCTCCGGATGGGGACAGGAAGCTTTCTTT.

This chain uses TRBV5-1 with TRBJ2-2; the match to TRBD2 covers 8 bases. Trimming removed 7 bases from V and 1 base from J; junction bases left unmatched: 9. CDR3 size: 16 residues. The germline CDR1 and CDR2 sequences are SGHRS and YFSETQ. The CDR3, as DNA: TGCGCCAGCGTCGGCACGGCGGGGGGGAACACCGGGGAGCTGTTTTTT. It is translated as CASVGTAGGNTGELFF.

This chain links TRBV9 with TRBJ2-7, with D maybe TRBD1 (5 bases). Looked up from germline, CDR1 is SGDLS and CDR2 is YYNGEE. Trimming took off 0 bases at V and 6 bases at J, with 13 bases between the two ends. This CDR3 contains 14 residues. The CDR3 coding sequence is TGTGCCAGCAGCGTAGATGACAGTTTGAGCGAGCAGTACTTC. Translation: CASSVDDSLSEQYF. The complete variable domain, with remaining parts taken from reference TRBV9 and TRBJ2-7, reads DSGVTQTPKHLITATGQRVTLRCSPRSGDLSVYWYQQSLDQGLQFLIQYYNGEERAKGNILERFSAQQFPDLHSELNLSSLELGDSALYFCASSVDDSLSEQYFGPGTRLTVT.

The V call is TRBV20-1, the J call TRBJ1-1; D unclear. The CDR3 length is 11 residues. CDR1 and CDR2 from the germline V gene are DFQATT and SNEGSKA (reference sequence). CDR3 amino acids: CRASLNTEAFF. The DNA of the CDR3 is TGCAGGGCCTCGCTGAACACTGAAGCTTTCTTT.

J is TRBJ2-7 and V is TRBV27; 8 bases are a match to TRBD2. Germline CDR1 and CDR2: MNHEY and SMNVEV (reference sequence). With 8 bases clipped from V and 6 bases from J, the junction kept 9 bases outside the gene matches. The CDR3 totals 13 residues. For the CDR3, the DNA is TGTGCCAGCCAGGGACTCGGGGGGGGCGAGCAGTACTTC. Translation: CASQGLGGGEQYF.

V is TRBV5-1 and J is TRBJ2-4, with 9 nucleotides matching TRBD2. There are 17 residues in the CDR3. The germline V gene has CDR1 SGHRS and CDR2 YFSETQ. Trimming at V came to 0 bases and at J to 1 base, leaving 5 bases not matched to a gene. The CDR3, as DNA: TGCGCCAGCAGCTTGGGAGAGCGGGGGGTTGCCAAAAACATTCAGTACTTC. Protein product: CASSLGERGVAKNIQYF. Looking up the rest from reference TRBV5-1 and TRBJ2-4 gives the full variable domain: KAGVTQTPRYLIKTRGQQVTLSCSPISGHRSVSWYQQTPGQGLQFLFEYFSETQRNKGNFPGRFSGRQFSNSRSEMNVSTLELGDSALYLCASSLGERGVAKNIQYFGAGTRLSVL.

This chain joins TRBV21-1 and TRBJ2-3; the listed D gene, TRBD2, was not tested against the DNA. TRBV21-1 is a listed pseudogene. The CDR3 runs to 17 residues. The CDR3 DNA reads as TGTGCCAGCAGCATCAGGAGGCGGGGGCTTAGCACAGATACGCAGTATTTT. It specifies CASSIRRRGLSTDTQYF.

V is TRBV15 and J is TRBJ2-1, with 7 bases fitting TRBD1. Germline trimming cut 3 bases from V and 0 bases from J; bases unmatched to any gene: 14. Germline lookup yields CDR1 LNHNV and CDR2 YYDKDF (reference sequence). This CDR3 region has 19 residues. The CDR3 sequence: CATSRFIPGQTRSYNEQFF. The CDR3 bases are TGTGCCACCAGCAGGTTCATTCCGGGACAGACTCGCTCCTACAATGAGCAGTTCTTC.

Here the CDR3 reads CASSLGTGGVWEQYF. DNA of the CDR3: TGTGCCAGCAGCTTAGGGACAGGGGGAGTGTGGGAGCAGTACTTC. The chain employs TRBV11-3 and TRBJ2-7; 10 bases fit TRBD1. Germline CDR1 and CDR2: SGHNT and YENEEA. The CDR3 contains 15 residues. V shed 1 base and J 7 bases; nucleotides not matched to a gene: 7. Together with reference TRBV11-3 and TRBJ2-7, the CDR3 gives the full variable domain: EAGVVQSPRYKIIEKKQPVAFWCNPISGHNTLYWYLQNLGQGPELLIRYENEEAVDDSQLPKDRFSAERLKGVDSTLKIQPAELGDSAVYLCASSLGTGGVWEQYFGPGTRLTVT.

The V and J genes are TRBV4-2 and TRBJ2-2, with 12 nucleotides matching TRBD2. The germline V gene encodes CDR1 LGHNA and CDR2 YNFKEQ. This CDR3 is built from 17 residues. Trimming took 1 base from V and 5 from J; bases not matched to a gene: 5. This CDR3 reads CASSQGLAGVMTGELFF. As DNA, the CDR3 is TGTGCCAGCAGCCAAGGACTAGCGGGGGTGATGACCGGGGAGCTGTTTTTT.

The chain combines TRBV6-6 with TRBJ2-5; 7 nucleotides align to TRBD1. Germline V gene data show CDR1 as MNHNY and CDR2 as SVGAGI (reference sequence). The CDR3 has 14 residues. Losses at the gene ends were 2 bases for V and 1 base for J; bases not matched to a gene: 1. The CDR3 loop reads CASSYGTAQETQYF. Here the CDR3 DNA reads TGTGCCAGCAGTTACGGGACAGCCCAAGAGACCCAGTACTTC.

Of note for this clone: Additional DNA sequences in this sample encode the identical CDR3. The V call is TRBV19, the J call TRBJ1-1; D gene ambiguous. Germline loops: CDR1 LNHDA, CDR2 SQIVND (reference sequence). Trimming stripped 4 bases from V and 5 bases from J, with 8 bases between. There are 12 residues in the CDR3. For the CDR3, the DNA is TGTGCCAGTAGTACAGGTCAGACTGAAGCTTTCTTT. As protein: CASSTGQTEAFF. Drawing the rest from reference TRBV19 and TRBJ1-1, the complete variable domain is DGGITQSPKYLFRKEGQNVTLSCEQNLNHDAMYWYRQDPGQGLRLIYYSQIVNDFQKGDIAEGYSVSREKKESFPLTVTSAQKNPTAFYLCASSTGQTEAFFGQGTRLTVV.

This clone was observed a handful of times. V usage is TRBV25-1 and J usage is TRBJ2-5; D is unresolved. This CDR3 comprises 15 residues. From germline, CDR1 is MGHDK and CDR2 SYGVNS. V shed 3 bases and J shed 0 bases, with 11 bases lying between them. Here the CDR3 DNA reads TGTGCCAGCAGTGATCTATCCATAAACCAAGAGACCCAGTACTTC. This encodes CASSDLSINQETQYF.